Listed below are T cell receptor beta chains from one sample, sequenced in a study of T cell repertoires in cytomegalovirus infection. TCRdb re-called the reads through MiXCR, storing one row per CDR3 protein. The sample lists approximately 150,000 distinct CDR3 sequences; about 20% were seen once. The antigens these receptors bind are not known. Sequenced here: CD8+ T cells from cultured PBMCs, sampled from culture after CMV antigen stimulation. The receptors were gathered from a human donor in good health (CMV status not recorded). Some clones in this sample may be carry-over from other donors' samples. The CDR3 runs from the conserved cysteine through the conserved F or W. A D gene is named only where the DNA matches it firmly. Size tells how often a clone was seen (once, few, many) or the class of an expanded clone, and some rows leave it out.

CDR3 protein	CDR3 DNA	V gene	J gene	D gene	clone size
CASSWGQVDTEAFF	TGTGCCAGCAGCTGGGGACAGGTCGACACTGAAGCTTTCTTT	TRBV7-6	TRBJ1-1	TRBD1	.
CASSPAWGSTYEQYF	TGCGCCAGCAGCCCAGCGTGGGGTTCTACCTACGAGCAGTACTTC	TRBV4-1	TRBJ2-7	.	few
CASSFGSNTGELFF	TGTGCCAGCAGTTTTGGATCGAACACCGGGGAGCTGTTTTTT	TRBV12-3/TRBV12-4	TRBJ2-2	.	many
CASSLLAGGNYEQYF	TGTGCCAGCAGCTTACTAGCGGGAGGGAATTACGAGCAGTACTTC	TRBV7-2	TRBJ2-7	TRBD2	few
CASSQWEGASGEAFF	TGCGCCAGCAGCCAATGGGAGGGTGCATCAGGGGAAGCTTTCTTT	TRBV4-1	TRBJ1-1	.	few
CASGLNYGYTF	TGTGCTAGTGGTTTGAACTATGGCTACACCTTC	TRBV12-5	TRBJ1-2	.	.
CASSKLPGTVAKNIQYF	TGTGCCAGCAGTAAGCTCCCCGGGACGGTAGCCAAAAACATTCAGTACTTC	TRBV6-5	TRBJ2-4	.	.
CASSQGSRGRANEKLFF	TGCGCCAGCAGCCAAGGAAGCAGGGGGCGAGCGAATGAAAAACTGTTTTTT	TRBV4-1	TRBJ1-4	TRBD1	.
CASSYAQGSYEQYF	TGTGCCAGCAGTTACGCCCAGGGCTCCTACGAGCAGTACTTC	TRBV6-5	TRBJ2-7	.	few
CASSPVGHSYEQYF	TGTGCCAGCAGCCCCGTCGGGCATTCCTACGAGCAGTACTTC	TRBV7-2	TRBJ2-7	.	.
CASSLAGTGGYTF	TGTGCCAGCAGTTTAGCCGGGACGGGTGGCTACACCTTC	TRBV12-3/TRBV12-4	TRBJ1-2	.	.
CASAGGAVNSPLHF	TGTGCCAGCGCAGGGGGCGCAGTAAACTCACCCCTCCACTTT	TRBV11-2	TRBJ1-6	TRBD1	.
CASSFRGPPQSYGYTF	TGTGCCAGCAGTTTTCGGGGGCCCCCCCAATCCTATGGCTACACCTTC	TRBV12-3/TRBV12-4	TRBJ1-2	.	few
CASSPAQGINQPQHF	TGTGCCAGCAGCCCGGCACAGGGGATCAATCAGCCCCAGCATTTT	TRBV6-5	TRBJ1-5	TRBD1	few
CASSARTGQNYGYTF	TGTGCCAGCAGCGCGCGGACAGGGCAAAACTATGGCTACACCTTC	TRBV9	TRBJ1-2	TRBD1	.
CASSRPDPFAGYTF	TGTGCCAGCAGTCGACCGGACCCATTCGCGGGCTACACCTTC	TRBV28	TRBJ1-2	.	.
CASTFGGGVYEQYF	TGTGCCAGCACCTTTGGTGGGGGCGTATACGAGCAGTACTTC	TRBV5-5	TRBJ2-7	.	few
CASSLKGAGGRNTGELFF	TGTGCCAGCAGCTTAAAAGGAGCGGGGGGTCGGAACACCGGGGAGCTGTTTTTT	TRBV7-2	TRBJ2-2	TRBD2	many
CASSFDTEQYF	TGTGCCAGCAGCTTCGACACGGAGCAGTACTTC	TRBV7-2	TRBJ2-7	.	.
CASSQSGNNEKLFF	TGTGCCAGCAGCCAGTCGGGAAATAATGAAAAACTGTTTTTT	TRBV7-9	TRBJ1-4	.	.
CASSLTGGWSNQPQHF	TGTGCCAGCAGCTTGACAGGGGGCTGGAGCAATCAGCCCCAGCATTTT	TRBV7-8	TRBJ1-5	TRBD1	.
CASSLMGAVFF	TGTGCCAGCAGTTTAATGGGGGCCGTCTTTTTT	TRBV12-3/TRBV12-4	TRBJ2-2	.	.
CASRAEAGDIYEQYF	TGTGCCAGCAGGGCCGAGGCAGGGGACATCTACGAGCAGTACTTC	TRBV7-6	TRBJ2-7	.	once
CASSTRTSGGWQETQYF	TGTGCCAGCAGTACCCGAACTAGCGGGGGGTGGCAAGAGACCCAGTACTTT	TRBV13	TRBJ2-5	TRBD2	few
CASKDSHNEQFF	TGTGCCAGCAAGGATAGTCACAATGAGCAGTTCTTC	TRBV6-2/TRBV6-3	TRBJ2-1	.	medium-sized
CASSLGLAASYNEQFF	TGTGCCAGCAGCTTAGGGCTAGCGGCCTCCTACAATGAGCAGTTCTTC	TRBV7-9	TRBJ2-1	TRBD2	.
CASSLAQSVNEQFF	TGTGCCAGCAGTTTAGCACAATCAGTTAATGAGCAGTTCTTC	TRBV12-3/TRBV12-4	TRBJ2-1	.	.
CASSWTEMNTEAFF	TGTGCCAGCAGCTGGACCGAAATGAACACTGAAGCTTTCTTT	TRBV6-1	TRBJ1-1	.	.
CASSDIRGQPDQPQHF	TGTGCCAGCAGTGATATAAGGGGACAACCTGATCAGCCCCAGCATTTT	TRBV6-1	TRBJ1-5	.	few
CASSQDRETQYF	TGCGCCAGCAGCCAAGATCGGGAGACCCAGTACTTC	TRBV4-1	TRBJ2-5	.	.
CASSYSRGLKSYEQYF	TGTGCCAGCAGTTACTCCCGGGGCCTCAAATCCTACGAGCAGTACTTC	TRBV6-5	TRBJ2-7	.	.
CASSSDGDTQYF	TGTGCCAGCAGCTCAGATGGGGATACGCAGTATTTT	TRBV11-2	TRBJ2-3	.	.
CASSSIRDRSGGNTIYF	TGTGCCAGCAGCTCGATCAGGGATCGCTCGGGTGGAAACACCATATATTTT	TRBV7-8	TRBJ1-3	.	.